Listed below are T cell receptor beta chains from one sample, sequenced in a study of identical twins. TCRdb re-analysed the 5' RACE reads in MiXCR, keeping a single row per CDR3 protein. The table has about 720,000 distinct CDR3 sequences, about 20% seen once. These sequences were also reported in another study, on T cells expressing NK-cell markers.

The sample was PBMCs. These receptors all stem from a woman aged 18-29 years in good health. Each CDR3 is given with its conserved first and last residue. D genes are given only for firm matches. Clone size, where shown, is once, few, many, or a class for clones that have expanded.

CDR3aa	CDR3nt	v_gene	abundance	j_gene	d_gene
CSVDLWADTDTQYF	TGCAGCGTTGATCTTTGGGCAGACACAGATACGCAGTATTTT	TRBV29-1	many	TRBJ2-3	-
CSAREGRLAKNIQYF	TGCAGTGCTAGAGAAGGAAGATTAGCCAAAAACATTCAGTACTTC	TRBV20-1	-	TRBJ2-4	-
CASRASRGSYEQYF	TGTGCCAGCAGGGCCTCCAGGGGCTCCTACGAGCAGTACTTC	TRBV12-3/TRBV12-4	few	TRBJ2-7	-
CASSYSSTQDYEQYF	TGTGCCAGCAGTTACTCGAGTACCCAGGATTACGAGCAGTACTTC	TRBV6-5	-	TRBJ2-7	-
CASSNDRTSHTYEQYF	TGTGCCAGCAGCAACGACCGGACGTCTCATACATACGAGCAGTACTTC	TRBV13	-	TRBJ2-7	-
CASKTPSVMTSGGQNNEQFF	TGTGCCAGCAAAACCCCCAGTGTGATGACTAGCGGAGGGCAGAACAATGAGCAGTTCTTC	TRBV6-2/TRBV6-3	-	TRBJ2-1	TRBD2
CASSLGGVRTEAFF	TGTGCCAGCAGCTTGGGGGGCGTTCGCACTGAAGCTTTCTTT	TRBV7-9	many	TRBJ1-1	-
CASSYTQANTEAFF	TGTGCCAGCAGTTACACGCAGGCGAACACTGAAGCTTTCTTT	TRBV6-5	-	TRBJ1-1	-
CSRLGLAGNEQYF	TGCAGCCGACTCGGACTAGCGGGGAACGAGCAGTACTTC	TRBV20-1	few	TRBJ2-7	TRBD2
CASSLELTGEQFF	TGTGCCAGCAGCTTAGAGTTGACGGGTGAGCAGTTCTTC	TRBV7-2	-	TRBJ2-1	-
CASSLQGQGGSEQFF	TGCGCCAGCAGCTTACAGGGCCAGGGTGGAAGTGAGCAGTTCTTC	TRBV5-1	few	TRBJ2-1	-
CASSLQGYSNQPQHF	TGTGCCAGCAGCTTACAGGGGTATAGCAATCAGCCCCAGCATTTT	TRBV7-2	-	TRBJ1-5	-
CSAAPELRRLPNEQYF	TGCAGTGCCGCCCCGGAGCTCCGGCGCCTCCCCAACGAGCAGTACTTC	TRBV20-1	-	TRBJ2-7	-
CASRLGTGEEKLFF	TGCGCCAGCAGGCTCGGGACAGGGGAGGAAAAACTGTTTTTT	TRBV5-1	-	TRBJ1-4	TRBD1
CSAPGDNSYEQYF	TGCAGTGCCCCAGGGGACAACTCCTACGAGCAGTACTTC	TRBV20-1	few	TRBJ2-7	-
CATSRREGGYTF	TGTGCCACCAGCAGGAGGGAGGGTGGCTACACCTTC	TRBV15	few	TRBJ1-2	-
CASSQRVAGEPTNTQYF	TGCGCCAGCAGCCAAAGGGTAGCGGGCGAACCTACTAATACGCAGTATTTT	TRBV4-3	-	TRBJ2-3	TRBD2
CASSQLPGLAGEQYF	TGTGCCAGCAGCCAACTTCCCGGCCTAGCTGGAGAGCAGTACTTC	TRBV14	-	TRBJ2-7	-
CASSVGASGSLGETQYF	TGTGCCAGCAGCGTAGGGGCTAGCGGGAGTCTGGGGGAGACCCAGTACTTC	TRBV9	-	TRBJ2-5	TRBD2
CASSSRPRTEGPSGYGYTF	TGCGCCAGCAGCAGCCGTCCCCGGACAGAGGGTCCGTCGGGCTATGGCTACACCTTC	TRBV5-1	few	TRBJ1-2	-
CASTLTSVNTGELFF	TGTGCCAGCACCCTGACTAGCGTGAACACCGGGGAGCTGTTTTTT	TRBV12-3/TRBV12-4	few	TRBJ2-2	TRBD2
CASLQNTGELFF	TGTGCCAGCCTTCAAAACACCGGGGAGCTGTTTTTT	TRBV3-1	-	TRBJ2-2	-
CASSLTGTRRDEQYF	TGCGCCAGCAGCTTGACCGGGACTAGACGCGACGAGCAGTACTTC	TRBV5-1	-	TRBJ2-7	TRBD2
CASSPGTRSRELFF	TGTGCCAGCAGTCCTGGGACTAGAAGTCGGGAGCTGTTTTTT	TRBV12-3/TRBV12-4	few	TRBJ2-2	TRBD2
CASSLGLAAKNIQYF	TGTGCCAGCAGTTTAGGCCTAGCGGCGAAAAACATTCAGTACTTC	TRBV12-3/TRBV12-4	few	TRBJ2-4	TRBD2
CASSAFADKINNEQFF	TGTGCCAGCAGCGCCTTCGCTGACAAAATTAACAATGAGCAGTTCTTC	TRBV7-3	few	TRBJ2-1	-
CASSSGTGAGELFF	TGCGCCAGCAGCTCCGGGACAGGGGCCGGGGAGCTGTTTTTT	TRBV5-1	-	TRBJ2-2	TRBD1